This T cell receptor (beta chain) is drawn from a study of T cell responses to AZD1222 COVID-19 vaccine. Study outcomes and limitations: Every sample of the repertoires postdated the peak T cell response. Spike-wide vaccine-associated CD4 TCRs dominated at 160-218 and 743-854.

TCRdb's copy holds only in-frame clones and misses some; the assay was immunoSEQ multiplex PCR. The repertoire holds about 120,000 clones, with approximately 90% as singletons. The length of the CDR3 is 16 residues. Germline CDR1 and CDR2: SGHTA and FQGNSA. With 0 bases clipped from V and 7 bases from J, the junction kept 4 bases outside the gene matches. Worth noting for this clone: Its target is unknown.

This receptor was obtained from an adult who received the AZD1222 COVID-19 vaccine. Sequenced material: peripheral blood, taken 28 days after the second AZD1222 dose. The genes are TRBV7-2 and TRBJ1-6; TRBD1 aligns across 9 bases. Written as DNA, the CDR3 is TGTGCCAGCAGCTTAGCTTCGGGACAGGGAAATTCACCCCTCCACTTT. It encodes CASSLASGQGNSPLHF.